Described below is a single TCR beta chain sequence and its context. This clone's antigen is unknown. The input lacks base qualities; no much larger clone sits a single base away. The library was prepared using the immunoSEQ multiplex PCR assay. TCRdb re-hosts the immuneACCESS table, in-frame sequences only. Its copies lack some clones; in the studies checked, an unresolved V gene accounts for under half of them, and the cause for the rest is not known. Here the sample has about 89,000 clones; around 86% occur a single time. Jointly, the top ten make up about 1.9% of the sample. According to the study, the label for this sample's treatment or condition signals: preoperative locoregional IRX-2 cytokine immunotherapy. The samples were obtained from a phase Ib study that tested preoperative, locoregional IRX-2 cytokine immunotherapy designed to prime immune responses. Patients with early-stage breast cancer who were given IRX-2 before surgery served as donors.

The CDR3 numbers 12 residues from cysteine through phenylalanine. The kept DNA is CDR3 alone, 36 bases in frame from the first base. Trimming takes 5 bases from V and 9 bases from J, and the germline ends sit 11 bases apart. This specimen belongs to a study of preoperative IRX-2 immunotherapy in early breast cancer (dated by TCRdb to about 2019). The chain is assembled from TRBV6-7 and TRBJ2-1; no D gene can be assigned with confidence. TRBV6-7 is an ORF; its function is uncertain. This clonotype originated in a human donor with breast cancer. Source: tumor tissue, taken after IRX-2 immunotherapy. CDR3 loop: CASSPSSSEQFF. At the DNA level, the sequence is TGTGCCAGCAGTCCTTCGTCGAGTGAGCAGTTCTTC.